This T cell receptor (beta chain) originates from a study of memory B cells and T cells in multiple sclerosis. Study findings and constraints: Shared clonotype counts depended on differing compartment clone-set sizes and were normalized.

The CDR3 sequence is 16 residues long. V dropped 1 base and J dropped 4 bases, with 14 bases sitting between them. CDR1 and CDR2 from the germline V gene are SGHTA and FQGTGA. As regards this clone: The antigen remains undetermined.

Assay: immunoSEQ multiplex PCR; the TCRdb copy retains only in-frame clones and omits some. The table lists approximately 12,000 clones, 70% to 90% of them singletons, with over 2.5% in the top ten. After stimulus-free culture, autoproliferating CFSE-dim and non-proliferating CFSE-high T cells were sequenced separately. Pooled replicate wells came from around 50 million CFSE-labeled PBMCs cultured roughly seven days without stimulus. The PBMCs received about 0.45 uM CFSE and serum-free culture with no added stimuli. This TCR was sampled from a human donor with multiple sclerosis. The genes are TRBV7-3 and TRBJ2-1; TRBD1 is a possible D gene (6 bases). Source material: PBMCs from blood kept in culture. CDR3 region: CASSLMPGHGYNEQFF. Here the CDR3 DNA reads TGTGCCAGCAGCTTAATGCCGGGACACGGGTACAATGAGCAGTTCTTC.